This T cell receptor (beta chain) was sequenced in a study of blood T cell repertoires in COVID-19. Study-wide background: Italy, Spain and the United States were the sources of the convalescent and acute COVID-19 samples. T cells, B-cell-depleted T cells, or PBMCs provided the cDNA or gDNA that served as material.

Under the authors' procedure: Researchers report that nucleated cell counts were estimated from reference gene primer amplification. Clones were read by immunoSEQ multiplex PCR, and TCRdb kept only the in-frame ones, dropping some. That table furnishes V, J and clone size, whereas the DNA furnished D and trimming. Among under 150,000 clones, over 70% were seen once, and the ten largest hold approximately 8.6%. The TCR comes from a man aged 45-65 years with active or convalescent COVID-19. Sequences were obtained from peripheral blood.

The CDR3 region has the DNA TGTGCCAGCAGCAAGGGAGGGGGGATACCGAGCAATCAGCCCCAGCATTTT. It yields the protein CASSKGGGIPSNQPQHF. The chain is built from TRBV21-1 and TRBJ1-5. TRBV21-1 is a pseudogene segment. CDR3 length equals 17 residues.